What follows are 19 T cell receptor beta chains derived from one specimen sequenced in a study of T cell responses to AZD1222 COVID-19 vaccine. Produced via immunoSEQ multiplex PCR; TCRdb's table is partial and in-frame only. The data hold around 80,000 clones, with approximately 85% observed a single time. The specimen was peripheral blood, collected on day 0 of AZD1222 vaccination. The receptors come from an adult in good health.

The chain employs TRBV13 and TRBJ1-3; 7 positions agree with TRBD1. Looked up from germline, CDR1 is PRHDT and CDR2 is FYEKMQ (reference sequence). Trimming took 6 bases from V and 0 from J; bases not matched to a gene: 5. The CDR3 has 15 amino acids. The CDR3 DNA reads as TGTGCCAGCAGTATTGACAGGGCCTCTGGAAACACCATATATTTT. The encoded protein is CASSIDRASGNTIYF. Looking up the rest from reference TRBV13 and TRBJ1-3 gives the full variable domain: AAGVIQSPRHLIKEKRETATLKCYPIPRHDTVYWYQQGPGQDPQFLISFYEKMQSDKGSIPDRFSAQQFSDYHSELNMSSLELGDSALYFCASSIDRASGNTIYFGEGSWLTVV.

This clone was found once. This rearrangement joins TRBV6-6 to TRBJ1-2; D uncertain. With 5 bases removed from V and 4 bases from J, the gap between germline ends came to 14 bases. The CDR3 extends over 14 amino acids. Per the germline V gene, CDR1 is MNHNY and CDR2 is SVGAGI (reference sequence). The CDR3 region is CASSPLGNLYGYTF. CDR3 nucleotides: TGTGCCAGCAGTCCCTTGGGAAACCTCTATGGCTACACCTTC.

V is TRBV7-8 and J is TRBJ2-2, with 7 bases lining up with TRBD1. Looked up from germline, CDR1 is SGHVS and CDR2 is FQNEAQ. CDR3 size: 14 residues. V gave up 6 bases and J gave up 6 bases; unmatched junction bases: 7. Here the CDR3 reads CASRTNRGAGELFF. CDR3 sequence (DNA): TGTGCCAGCAGGACTAACAGGGGAGCCGGGGAGCTGTTTTTT.

V gene TRBV3-1 (or the pseudogene TRBV3-2) combines with J gene TRBJ1-1; tentatively, D is TRBD1 (6 bases). The CDR3 contains 13 residues. The V end was cut by 2 bases, the J end by 8 bases, with 12 bases between. Germline CDR1 reads LGHDT; CDR2 reads YNNKEL (reference sequence). The CDR3 DNA is TGTGCCAGCAGCCAAAACCCAGGGGCAGAAGCTTTCTTT. This gives the protein CASSQNPGAEAFF.

The chain has TRBV28 and TRBJ2-1; possibly TRBD2 for D (5 bases). The CDR3 covers 15 residues. Per the germline V gene, CDR1 is MDHEN and CDR2 is SYDVKM. The V end was cut by 5 bases, the J end by 2 bases, with 13 bases between. The CDR3 spells CASSPGGGPYNEQFF. The CDR3 DNA reads as TGTGCCAGCAGTCCGGGCGGAGGACCCTACAATGAGCAGTTCTTC.

The rearrangement joins TRBV6-5 to TRBJ2-5; TRBD2 agrees at 13 bases. Germline CDR1 reads MNHEY; CDR2 reads SVGAGI. This CDR3 is 15 amino acids long. J gave up 3 bases and V 5 bases, and 3 bases lay outside the gene matches. The CDR3 region is CASSPGTSGEETQYF. Written as DNA, the CDR3 is TGTGCCAGCAGTCCTGGGACTAGCGGGGAAGAGACCCAGTACTTC.

This clone appeared a single time. The chain combines TRBV4-2 with TRBJ1-5, with 8 bases that match TRBD1. The germline CDR1 and CDR2 sequences are LGHNA and YNFKEQ. V lost 2 bases and J lost 0; bases outside the gene matches: 9. CDR3 length equals 18 residues. The CDR3 is CASSQRTGYWDSNQPQHF. Written as DNA, the CDR3 is TGTGCCAGCAGCCAACGGACAGGGTATTGGGATAGCAATCAGCCCCAGCATTTT.

In its sample, this clone was seen a few times. The chain carries TRBV14 and TRBJ1-6; D unresolved. V lost 3 bases and J lost 7, with 7 bases in between. The CDR3 runs 13 residues. The V gene's germline CDR1 is SGHDN and CDR2 FVKESK. The CDR3 spells CASSQPNNSPLHF. In DNA form, the CDR3 reads TGTGCCAGCAGCCAGCCAAACAATTCACCCCTCCACTTT.

The chain couples TRBV9 to TRBJ2-2; 12 nucleotides align to TRBD2. Trimming removed 4 bases from V and 6 bases from J; junction bases left unmatched: 4. CDR1 and CDR2 from the germline V gene are SGDLS and YYNGEE. The CDR3 loop spans 15 amino acids. The CDR3 loop reads CASSPSGGASGELFF. The CDR3 DNA reads TGTGCCAGCAGCCCTAGCGGGGGGGCATCCGGGGAGCTGTTTTTT.

V is TRBV19 and J is TRBJ1-1, with D possibly being TRBD1 (5 bases). V lost 10 bases, J lost 10 bases, and 22 bases lay in between. There are 13 residues in the CDR3. Germline V lookup: CDR1 LNHDA, CDR2 SQIVND (reference sequence). The CDR3 DNA reads TGTGCCACCTTAGGGGACGGGCTCGGGGGAGCTTTCTTT. As protein: CATLGDGLGGAFF.

The genes are TRBV6-5 and TRBJ1-2; 7 bases fit TRBD1. This CDR3 comprises 13 residues. V lost 6 bases to trimming and J lost 4 bases; unmatched junction nucleotides: 5. Looked up from germline, CDR1 is MNHEY and CDR2 is SVGAGI. The CDR3 region is CASSPRGSYGYTF. The CDR3 DNA follows: TGTGCCAGCAGCCCCAGGGGGTCCTATGGCTACACCTTC.

This sequence joins TRBV5-6 and TRBJ1-3, with D perhaps TRBD1 (6 bases). Trimming cost V 4 bases and J 3 bases, with 20 bases left between them. This CDR3 contains 17 residues. Looked up from germline, CDR1 is SGHDT and CDR2 is YYEEEE. CDR3: CASSPRDGRGGGNTIYF. CDR3 nucleotide sequence: TGTGCCAGCAGCCCTCGGGACGGTCGAGGGGGTGGAAACACCATATATTTT.

The V and J genes are TRBV30 and TRBJ1-4; D is undetermined. V dropped 2 bases and J dropped 8 bases, with 12 bases sitting between them. The CDR3 extends over 13 amino acids. From germline, CDR1 is GTSNPN and CDR2 SVGIG (reference sequence). The CDR3 sequence is CAWSNTRGEKLFF. DNA of the CDR3: TGTGCCTGGAGTAATACCCGAGGGGAAAAACTGTTTTTT.

This clone has only one observation. The chain joins TRBV10-2 to TRBJ2-7, with a possible D match to TRBD2 (7 bases). The length of the CDR3 is 14 residues. Trimming took off 0 bases at V and 4 bases at J, with 10 bases between the two ends. The V gene's germline CDR1 is WSHSY and CDR2 SAAADI. The CDR3, as DNA: TGCGCCAGCAGTGAGTCGGGGGGGGCATACGAGCAGTACTTC. Its translation: CASSESGGAYEQYF.

The chain uses TRBV7-9 and TRBJ1-5; D perhaps matches TRBD1 (5 bases). Germline CDR1 and CDR2: SEHNR and FQNEAQ (reference sequence). This CDR3 has 15 residues. V lost 5 bases and J 0 bases, leaving 11 bases between the germline ends. CDR3 DNA: TGTGCCAGCAGCGGGACCGAATATAGCAATCAGCCCCAGCATTTT. Protein sequence: CASSGTEYSNQPQHF.

V is TRBV19 and J is TRBJ1-1, with D uncertain. CDR3 length: 13 residues. Trimming took 3 bases from V and 5 from J, leaving 10 bases between them. The germline V gene has CDR1 LNHDA and CDR2 SQIVND (reference sequence). In nucleotides, the CDR3 is TGTGCCAGTAGTATTAAACGGGTAACTGAAGCTTTCTTT. Amino acid sequence: CASSIKRVTEAFF.

This rearrangement joins TRBV7-3 to TRBJ2-5; TRBD2 matches at 9 bases. CDR1 and CDR2 from the germline V gene are SGHTA and FQGTGA. The V segment lost 3 bases and the J segment 4 bases; nucleotides outside the gene matches: 3. The CDR3 is 14 residues long. This CDR3 reads CASSFSGGPETQYF. The DNA of the CDR3 is TGTGCCAGCAGCTTTAGCGGGGGTCCAGAGACCCAGTACTTC.

V usage is TRBV5-1 and J usage is TRBJ2-1; TRBD2 matches at 15 bases. After removal of 0 bases from V and 9 bases from J, the junction contained 1 base not matched to a gene. Germline V lookup: CDR1 SGHRS, CDR2 YFSETQ. The CDR3 extends over 15 amino acids. CDR3 region: CASSLEGLAGGEQFF. The CDR3 nucleotides read TGCGCCAGCAGCTTGGAGGGACTAGCGGGAGGTGAGCAGTTCTTC.

This clone was seen a single time. This chain links TRBV24-1 with TRBJ2-6, with a possible D match to TRBD2 (5 bases). CDR1 is KGHDR, CDR2 SFDVKD, per germline. There are 16 residues in the CDR3. Between the trimmed V and J ends, which lost 5 bases and 0 bases, there was a span of 10 bases. CDR3 in amino acids: CATSGRGVSGANVLTF. For the CDR3, the DNA is TGTGCCACCAGTGGACGGGGAGTCTCTGGGGCCAACGTCCTGACTTTC.